What follows are 23 T cell receptor beta chains derived from one specimen sequenced in a study of cytomegalovirus exposure and HLA in healthy donors. Method: immunoSEQ multiplex PCR; TCRdb's copy keeps in-frame clones and lacks some. The table lists roughly 50,000 clones, around nine tenths of them singletons. The source material was PBMCs. These receptors were obtained from a man between 18 and 35 years old in good health and CMV-seronegative.

This clone has a count of ten or more. This chain links TRBV4-2 with TRBJ2-7, with D perhaps matching TRBD2 (6 bases). Trimming stripped 5 bases from V and 3 bases from J, with 17 bases between. CDR3 length equals 15 residues. Germline loops: CDR1 LGHNA, CDR2 YNFKEQ. The CDR3, as DNA: TGTGCCAGCAGCGATGGCGGGACCGATGACTACGAGCAGTACTTC. Its translation: CASSDGGTDDYEQYF.

The V call is TRBV5-8, the J call TRBJ1-1; D unclear. The germline V gene has CDR1 SGHTS and CDR2 YDEGEE. V shed 9 bases and J shed 1 base, with 16 bases lying between them. CDR3 length: 14 amino acids. The CDR3: CATPKRPTNTEAFF. In nucleotides, the CDR3 is TGTGCCACCCCCAAGAGGCCCACGAACACTGAAGCTTTCTTT.

This sequence joins TRBV11-2 and TRBJ1-4; possibly TRBD1 for D (5 bases). This CDR3 spans 14 amino acids. Germline lookup yields CDR1 SGHAT and CDR2 FQNNGV. Trimming removed 4 bases at V and 7 bases at J, with 13 bases between. This CDR3 reads CASSSLARVEKLFF. CDR3 nucleotides: TGTGCCAGCAGCTCCCTGGCCAGGGTTGAAAAACTGTTTTTT.

In its sample, this clone was seen once. This chain links TRBV19 with TRBJ2-5; TRBD1 matches 9 bases. The V gene's germline CDR1 is LNHDA and CDR2 SQIVND (reference sequence). The CDR3 spans 15 residues. Trimming cost V 4 bases and J 5 bases; bases outside gene matches: 8. The chain's CDR3 is CASSNPGTGMETQYF. In DNA form, the CDR3 reads TGTGCCAGTAGTAATCCCGGGACAGGGATGGAGACCCAGTACTTC.

This clone is a singleton in its sample. The chain links TRBV7-8 to TRBJ2-7; no clear D. The CDR3 has 12 amino acids. Trimming removed 5 bases from V and 2 bases from J, with 7 bases in between. Germline V gene data show CDR1 as SGHVS and CDR2 as FQNEAQ. The CDR3 reads CASSPQTYEQYF. In DNA, the CDR3 is TGTGCCAGCAGCCCCCAGACCTACGAGCAGTACTTC.

The genes are TRBV5-1 and TRBJ2-2; TRBD2 agrees at 15 bases. Germline-derived CDR1 and CDR2 are SGHRS and YFSETQ. Germline trimming cut 4 bases from V and 0 bases from J; bases unmatched to any gene: 7. This CDR3 spans 19 amino acids. DNA of the CDR3: TGCGCCAGCAGCCGCGATGGACTAGCGGGAGGGCCGAACACCGGGGAGCTGTTTTTT. Protein sequence: CASSRDGLAGGPNTGELFF.

The chain carries TRBV27 and TRBJ1-1, with no clear D. From germline, CDR1 is MNHEY and CDR2 SMNVEV (reference sequence). This CDR3 is 12 amino acids long. The V and J ends lost 8 bases and 4 bases respectively, with 11 bases between them. The CDR3, as DNA: TGTGCCAGCGGCGCGGTTGGCACTGAAGCTTTCTTT. Encoded protein: CASGAVGTEAFF.

The chain combines TRBV2 with TRBJ2-5, with 7 bases that match TRBD2. Germline loops: CDR1 SNHLY, CDR2 FYNNEI. J gave up 4 bases and V 6 bases, and 11 bases lay outside the gene matches. The CDR3 has 15 residues. CDR3 residues: CASRSGMTRGETQYF. The CDR3 DNA reads TGTGCCAGCAGGAGCGGGATGACGAGGGGAGAGACCCAGTACTTC.

The chain recombines TRBV2 with TRBJ2-1, with TRBD1 as a possible D gene (6 bases). The CDR3 is made up of 13 amino acids. Germline CDR1 reads SNHLY; CDR2 reads FYNNEI. V lost 6 bases, J lost 6 bases, and 12 bases lay in between. This CDR3 reads CASSPNRANEQFF. CDR3 in DNA: TGTGCCAGCAGCCCTAACAGGGCCAATGAGCAGTTCTTC. Based on the CDR3 plus reference TRBV2 and TRBJ2-1, the full variable domain is EPEVTQTPSHQVTQMGQEVILRCVPISNHLYFYWYRQILGQKVEFLVSFYNNEISEKSEIFDDQFSVERPDGSNFTLKIRSTKLEDSAMYFCASSPNRANEQFFGPGTRLTVL.

For the CDR3, the DNA is TGTGCCAGCACTATTAACACCGGGACAGGAGCCTACGAGCAGTACTTC. Its translation: CASTINTGTGAYEQYF. V gene TRBV28 combines with J gene TRBJ2-7; TRBD1 matches at 8 bases. J gave up 2 bases and V 7 bases, and 13 bases lay outside the gene matches. From germline, CDR1 is MDHEN and CDR2 SYDVKM. The CDR3 is 16 residues long.

The rearrangement joins TRBV15 to TRBJ1-2; weak D call: TRBD1 (5 bases). V gave up 4 bases and J gave up 3 bases, with 24 bases separating them. Germline-derived CDR1 and CDR2 are LNHNV and YYDKDF (reference sequence). The CDR3 runs 18 residues. CDR3 protein: CATSNTLDTSIVDYGYTF. The CDR3 coding sequence is TGTGCCACCAGCAATACATTGGACACTTCTATAGTTGACTATGGCTACACCTTC.

The chain links TRBV2 to TRBJ1-5; weak D call: TRBD1 (5 bases). Germline CDR1 SNHLY, CDR2 FYNNEI. The CDR3 sequence is 14 residues long. The V and J ends lost 7 bases and 7 bases respectively, with 17 bases between them. CDR3 DNA: TGTGCCAGCACGGACCTTCAGGGAGGGCAGCCCCAGCATTTT. This codes for CASTDLQGGQPQHF.

This chain connects TRBV27 to TRBJ2-4, with D possibly TRBD2 on 5 matching bases. The V gene lost 6 bases and the J gene lost 1 base, with 7 bases spanning the gap. The CDR3 runs 13 residues. The germline V gene has CDR1 MNHEY and CDR2 SMNVEV (reference sequence). In DNA, the CDR3 is TGTGCCAGCAGCGGGATGGCCAAAAACATTCAGTACTTC. It yields the protein CASSGMAKNIQYF.

This rearrangement joins TRBV7-2 to TRBJ2-2; TRBD1 matches at 7 bases. Germline V gene sequence: CDR1 SGHTA, CDR2 FQGNSA. The junction had 10 bases not matched to a gene; V was cut back by 7 bases and J by 5 bases. The CDR3 loop spans 15 amino acids. The CDR3 nucleotides read TGTGCCAGCACTCGACAGGGCCCCTTTACCGGGGAGCTGTTTTTT. Amino acid sequence: CASTRQGPFTGELFF. The full variable domain, rest sourced from reference TRBV7-2 and TRBJ2-2, is GAGVSQSPSNKVTEKGKDVELRCDPISGHTALYWYRQSLGQGLEFLIYFQGNSAPDKSGLPSDRFSAERTGGSVSTLTIQRTQQEDSAVYLCASTRQGPFTGELFFGEGSRLTVL.

The rearrangement links TRBV10-3 to TRBJ2-3; tentatively, D is TRBD2 (6 bases). Trimming stripped 2 bases from V and 2 bases from J, with 11 bases between. Looked up from germline, CDR1 is ENHRY and CDR2 is SYGVKD. CDR3 length equals 15 residues. In DNA, the CDR3 is TGTGCCATCAGTGAGCGGGAGTTTATCACAGATACGCAGTATTTT. Translating it yields CAISEREFITDTQYF.

The chain combines TRBV4-2 with TRBJ2-1, with 11 bases that match TRBD2. The CDR3 runs 16 residues. The V and J ends lost 3 bases and 6 bases, in that order; junction bases with no gene match: 7. The germline V gene has CDR1 LGHNA and CDR2 YNFKEQ. The CDR3 spells CASSQLTSGRINEQFF. CDR3 DNA: TGTGCCAGCAGCCAGCTAACTAGCGGGAGAATCAATGAGCAGTTCTTC.

V is TRBV28 and J is TRBJ1-1; D might be TRBD1 (5 bases). V gave up 3 bases and J gave up 11 bases, with 16 bases separating them. Germline V CDR1 and CDR2: MDHEN, SYDVKM. There are 13 residues in the CDR3. Here the CDR3 reads CASSFPGGRGAFF. Here the CDR3 DNA reads TGTGCCAGCAGTTTTCCCGGGGGACGAGGGGCTTTCTTT.

The rearrangement uses TRBV19 and TRBJ2-2; a possible D gene is TRBD2 (6 bases). The germline V gene has CDR1 LNHDA and CDR2 SQIVND (reference sequence). V lost 8 bases, J lost 1 base, and 11 bases lay in between. CDR3 length equals 14 residues. CDR3 region: CASGTSRNTGELFF. Written as DNA, the CDR3 is TGTGCCAGTGGCACTAGCAGGAACACCGGGGAGCTGTTTTTT.

This clone was seen a single time. J is TRBJ2-3 and V is TRBV5-1, with 13 bases matching TRBD2. The CDR3 extends over 18 amino acids. V dropped 2 bases and J dropped 1; count of bases not matched to a gene: 7. Germline CDR1 reads SGHRS; CDR2 reads YFSETQ. For the CDR3, the DNA is TGCGCCAGCAGCTTCACTAGCGGGAGGGCCGGGGGCACAGATACGCAGTATTTT. Its protein product is CASSFTSGRAGGTDTQYF. Full variable domain (remainder filled in from reference TRBV5-1 and TRBJ2-3): KAGVTQTPRYLIKTRGQQVTLSCSPISGHRSVSWYQQTPGQGLQFLFEYFSETQRNKGNFPGRFSGRQFSNSRSEMNVSTLELGDSALYLCASSFTSGRAGGTDTQYFGPGTRLTVL.

This clone was picked up one time. V is TRBV5-1 and J is TRBJ2-3; 8 bases agree with TRBD1. The V gene end was trimmed by 4 bases and the J gene end by 0 bases; junction bases not matched to a gene: 13. The CDR3 loop spans 18 amino acids. Germline CDR1 SGHRS, CDR2 YFSETQ. The CDR3 DNA reads as TGCGCCAGCAGCCCGGCCAACAGGGGGATTACGAGCACAGATACGCAGTATTTT. Its translation: CASSPANRGITSTDTQYF. The full variable domain, its missing parts supplied by reference TRBV5-1 and TRBJ2-3, is KAGVTQTPRYLIKTRGQQVTLSCSPISGHRSVSWYQQTPGQGLQFLFEYFSETQRNKGNFPGRFSGRQFSNSRSEMNVSTLELGDSALYLCASSPANRGITSTDTQYFGPGTRLTVL.

The rearrangement links TRBV28 to TRBJ1-5; D is perhaps TRBD1 (6 bases). Trimming took 8 bases from V and 0 from J, leaving 8 bases between them. This CDR3 is built from 13 residues. In germline, CDR1 is MDHEN, CDR2 SYDVKM. Here the CDR3 reads CASGGYSNQPQHF. The CDR3 coding sequence is TGTGCCAGCGGGGGCTATAGCAATCAGCCCCAGCATTTT.

The chain uses TRBV18 and TRBJ1-1; D is perhaps TRBD1 (5 bases). Germline loops: CDR1 KGHSH, CDR2 LQKENI. V lost 6 bases to trimming and J lost 5 bases, with 13 bases between them. The CDR3 has 13 residues. CDR3 amino acids: CASSPTGVTEAFF. For the CDR3, the DNA is TGTGCCAGCTCGCCGACGGGGGTGACTGAAGCTTTCTTT.

CDR3 nucleotide sequence: TGTGCCAGCCCCGGCCCTGTGACAGCGATTAAATGGGGAGAAAAACTGTTTTTT. It specifies CASPGPVTAIKWGEKLFF. The chain combines TRBV19 with TRBJ1-4; a weak D match, TRBD1 (5 bases). This CDR3 is 18 amino acids long. The V gene's germline CDR1 is LNHDA and CDR2 SQIVND (reference sequence). V was clipped by 9 bases and J by 8 bases, with 31 bases between them.